The 28 T cell receptor beta chains below were found in one sample sequenced in a study of CD8+ T cells in alopecia areata. Treatment noted: oral pan-JAK inhibitor, 5-10 mg twice daily. TCR sequencing used cDNA made by reverse transcription of extracted RNA. Using immunoSEQ multiplex PCR, the repertoire was profiled, and TCRdb retains in-frame clones only, with some absent. The table lists 200,000 to 250,000 clones, around three fifths of them singletons. The starting material was CD4+ T cells sorted from blood, obtained at week 4, from a patient treated with tofacitinib. The receptor set was obtained from a human donor with alopecia areata.

This sequence joins TRBV18 and TRBJ2-7, with a tentative D call TRBD2 (7 bases). The germline V and J ends were trimmed by 6 bases and 0 bases, with 18 bases remaining between them. The CDR3 extends over 16 amino acids. Germline CDR1 reads KGHSH; CDR2 reads LQKENI. CDR3 amino acids: CASSYQGGTSSYEQYF. CDR3 bases: TGTGCCAGCTCCTACCAGGGAGGGACAAGCTCCTACGAGCAGTACTTC. The variable domain in full, completed from reference TRBV18 and TRBJ2-7, reads NAGVMQNPRHLVRRRGQEARLRCSPMKGHSHVYWYRQLPEEGLKFMVYLQKENIIDESGMPKERFSAEFPKEGPSILRIQQVVRGDSAAYFCASSYQGGTSSYEQYFGPGTRLTVT.

This clone has only a few counts. The chain uses TRBV19 and TRBJ2-7; a possible D gene is TRBD1 (5 bases). The CDR3 consists of 13 residues. The V gene lost 5 bases and the J gene lost 3 bases, with 11 bases spanning the gap. The germline V gene has CDR1 LNHDA and CDR2 SQIVND (reference sequence). CDR3 nucleotides: TGTGCCAGTAGTGTGGACAAACTCTACGAGCAGTACTTC. Its translation: CASSVDKLYEQYF.

The sample holds one count of this clone. The chain joins TRBV7-3 to TRBJ1-6; a weak D match, TRBD1 (5 bases). The CDR3 extends over 13 amino acids. Between the trimmed V and J ends, which lost 6 bases and 6 bases, there was a span of 9 bases. Germline loops: CDR1 SGHTA, CDR2 FQGTGA. CDR3 protein: CASSGDGNSPLHF. As DNA, the CDR3 is TGTGCCAGCAGTGGGGACGGTAATTCACCCCTCCACTTT.

The rearrangement joins TRBV29-1 to TRBJ1-2; weak D call: TRBD1 (5 bases). The V gene lost 4 bases and the J gene lost 6 bases, with 15 bases spanning the gap. This CDR3 has 13 amino acids. The germline V gene encodes CDR1 SQVTM and CDR2 ANQGSEA. This CDR3 reads CSVGNAGTDGYTF. The CDR3 coding sequence is TGCAGCGTTGGGAACGCAGGGACGGATGGCTACACCTTC.

This clone was seen only a few times. A read error may account for a junction end that differs from germline. The V and J genes are TRBV2 and TRBJ1-4; possibly TRBD1 for D (5 bases). The germline V gene encodes CDR1 SNHLY and CDR2 FYNNEI. The CDR3 has 13 amino acids. The CDR3 DNA sequence: TGTGCCACCAGTAACCGGAGGGGTGAAAAACTGTTTTTT. This gives the protein CATSNRRGEKLFF.

The rearrangement uses TRBV9 and TRBJ2-4, with TRBD1 identical over 7 bases. CDR1 is SGDLS, CDR2 YYNGEE, per germline. The CDR3 runs to 15 residues. J lost 5 bases, V lost 3 bases, and 8 bases had no gene match. This CDR3 is CASSATQGSENIQYF. The CDR3 DNA sequence: TGTGCCAGCAGCGCTACACAGGGGTCTGAAAACATTCAGTACTTC.

This rearrangement joins TRBV29-1 to TRBJ1-1; D not resolved. The CDR3 covers 13 residues. The V gene lost 3 bases and the J gene lost 6 bases, with 14 bases spanning the gap. Germline V gives CDR1 SQVTM, CDR2 ANQGSEA. Written as DNA, the CDR3 is TGCAGCGTTGATGGGATCGGGAGGTCTGAAGCTTTCTTT. This codes for CSVDGIGRSEAFF.

The rearrangement links TRBV27 to TRBJ2-1; possible D gene TRBD2, 7 bases. V was clipped by 2 bases and J by 2 bases, with 16 bases between them. Germline V gene data show CDR1 as MNHEY and CDR2 as SMNVEV (reference sequence). There are 17 residues in the CDR3. DNA of the CDR3: TGTGCCAGCAGTTTACTCCCCGGGGGGCGAACCTACAATGAGCAGTTCTTC. It is translated as CASSLLPGGRTYNEQFF.

This sequence joins TRBV5-1 and TRBJ2-6; TRBD1 matches at 9 bases. Germline CDR1 is SGHRS and CDR2 is YFSETQ. The J segment lost 0 bases and the V segment lost 5 bases, leaving 6 bases of the junction unmatched. The CDR3 length is 17 residues. CDR3 DNA: TGCGCCAGCAGACCGGGACAGGGAAGCTCTGGGGCCAACGTCCTGACTTTC. Its protein product is CASRPGQGSSGANVLTF.

There are a few counts of this clone. The gene calls are TRBV10-3 and TRBJ2-3, with D maybe TRBD1 (6 bases). V shed 4 bases and J shed 1 base, with 21 bases lying between them. The CDR3 spans 18 residues. Germline V CDR1 and CDR2: ENHRY, SYGVKD. The CDR3 reads CAISAPKYQGIGTDTQYF. For the CDR3, the DNA is TGTGCCATCAGTGCGCCAAAGTACCAGGGGATAGGCACAGATACGCAGTATTTT.

The V gene is TRBV6-4, the J gene TRBJ2-1; D remains ambiguous. Between the trimmed V and J ends, which lost 0 bases and 9 bases, there was a span of 12 bases. Per germline, CDR1 MRHNA and CDR2 SNTAGT. The CDR3 runs to 14 residues. In DNA form, the CDR3 reads TGTGCCAGCAGTGACTCGATAAGGTCTTTTGAGCAGTTCTTC. Its translation: CASSDSIRSFEQFF.

The V gene is TRBV10-3, the J gene TRBJ1-5; 7 nucleotides match TRBD1. The CDR3 length is 15 residues. V gave up 3 bases and J gave up 5 bases; unmatched junction bases: 7. Germline CDR1 reads ENHRY; CDR2 reads SYGVKD. CDR3 protein: CAISERTGFDQPQHF. The CDR3 nucleotides read TGTGCCATCAGTGAAAGGACAGGATTTGATCAGCCCCAGCATTTT.

This chain connects TRBV2 to TRBJ1-2; D not resolved. V shed 6 bases and J shed 2 bases, with 7 bases lying between them. This CDR3 contains 12 residues. Germline CDR1 is SNHLY and CDR2 is FYNNEI. CDR3 in amino acids: CASSTVNYGYTF. For the CDR3, the DNA is TGTGCCAGCAGCACGGTGAACTATGGCTACACCTTC.

The chain couples TRBV29-1 to TRBJ2-7; 7 nucleotides agree with TRBD1. J was trimmed by 6 bases and V by 5 bases; bases with no gene match: 10. Germline V gene lookup returns CDR1 SQVTM and CDR2 ANQGSEA. The CDR3 extends over 13 amino acids. The CDR3 DNA reads as TGCAGCGTTCTTAGACAGGGTGTCGGCGAGCAGTACTTC. The encoded protein is CSVLRQGVGEQYF.

A word on this clone: The sample contains more than one DNA sequence encoding this CDR3. The CDR3 region has the DNA TGCGCCAGCAGCTTTGTGGGTAACACTGAAGCTTTCTTT. This encodes CASSFVGNTEAFF. The chain carries TRBV5-1 and TRBJ1-1; D is ambiguous. The V gene's germline CDR1 is SGHRS and CDR2 YFSETQ. CDR3 size: 13 residues. Deletions cut 2 bases from V and 2 bases from J, with 7 bases between.

This clone came up a few times. The CDR3, as DNA: TGTGCCATCAGGGCCCCGGGGACAGGGGACACAGATACGCAGTATTTT. Its translation: CAIRAPGTGDTDTQYF. V usage is TRBV10-3 and J usage is TRBJ2-3, with 10 bases identical to TRBD1. V shed 6 bases and J 2 bases; nucleotides not matched to a gene: 8. The germline gives CDR1 ENHRY, CDR2 SYGVKD. The CDR3 sequence is 16 residues long.

This chain connects TRBV5-4 to TRBJ2-5; D might be TRBD1 (5 bases). Germline V gives CDR1 SGHNT, CDR2 YYREEE (reference sequence). V was shortened by 4 bases and J by 4 bases, with 20 bases between the two germline ends. The CDR3 spans 16 residues. DNA for the CDR3: TGTGCCAGCAGCCGCGTCGTGGCAGGGCGAGGAGAGACCCAGTACTTC. The encoded protein is CASSRVVAGRGETQYF.

The J gene is TRBJ2-7, the V gene TRBV7-6; D may be TRBD2 (5 bases). This CDR3 comprises 14 residues. V lost 2 bases to trimming and J lost 0 bases, with 8 bases between them. Germline V lookup: CDR1 SGHVS, CDR2 FNYEAQ. The DNA for the CDR3 is TGTGCCAGCAGCTTAACCGGGATCTCCTACGAGCAGTACTTC. It encodes CASSLTGISYEQYF.

This chain uses TRBV30 with TRBJ2-7; D unclear. The germline V and J ends were trimmed by 0 bases and 6 bases, with 9 bases remaining between them. This CDR3 contains 12 residues. Germline CDR1 and CDR2: GTSNPN and SVGIG (reference sequence). The CDR3 nucleotides are TGTGCCTGGAGTGTACGTCTCCGCGAGCAGTACTTC. It is translated as CAWSVRLREQYF.

This clone was counted many times. The rearrangement links TRBV6-5 to TRBJ1-1, with TRBD1 identical over 8 bases. This CDR3 has 16 amino acids. V lost 2 bases and J lost 5; bases outside the gene matches: 10. Looked up from germline, CDR1 is MNHEY and CDR2 is SVGAGI. CDR3: CASSYRGQGHGTEAFF. Written as DNA, the CDR3 is TGTGCCAGCAGTTACCGAGGACAGGGCCACGGAACTGAAGCTTTCTTT.

The genes are TRBV11-2 and TRBJ2-7; D is undetermined. V was shortened by 3 bases and J by 4 bases, with 10 bases between the two germline ends. This CDR3 region has 13 residues. CDR1 SGHAT and CDR2 FQNNGV come from the germline V gene. The CDR3 nucleotides are TGTGCCAGCAGCTTCACACGGATTTACGAGCAGTACTTC. Protein sequence: CASSFTRIYEQYF. The full variable domain, completed using reference TRBV11-2 and TRBJ2-7, is EAGVAQSPRYKIIEKRQSVAFWCNPISGHATLYWYQQILGQGPKLLIQFQNNGVVDDSQLPKDRFSAERLKGVDSTLKIQPAKLEDSAVYLCASSFTRIYEQYFGPGTRLTVT.

This sequence joins TRBV30 and TRBJ2-5; D gene uncertain. Trimming removed 0 bases from V and 5 bases from J, with 7 bases in between. CDR3 length: 12 residues. Per the germline V gene, CDR1 is GTSNPN and CDR2 is SVGIG (reference sequence). The CDR3 DNA follows: TGTGCCTGGAGTGTATCCTGGGAGACCCAGTACTTC. Its protein is CAWSVSWETQYF.

The chain joins TRBV30 to TRBJ1-1; perhaps TRBD1 as D (6 bases). This CDR3 spans 12 amino acids. CDR1 is GTSNPN, CDR2 SVGIG, per germline (reference sequence). The V end lost 7 bases, the J end lost 0 bases, and 9 bases lay between the germline ends. The CDR3 coding sequence is TGTGCCTACAGGGACATGAACACTGAAGCTTTCTTT. Translation: CAYRDMNTEAFF.

V gene TRBV7-2 combines with J gene TRBJ1-1; weak D call: TRBD1 (5 bases). Germline CDR1 and CDR2: SGHTA and FQGNSA. The V end lost 5 bases, the J end lost 11 bases, and 15 bases lay between the germline ends. The CDR3 length is 12 residues. DNA of the CDR3: TGTGCCAGCAGCCGAGCCGGAGGGGCCGCTTTCTTT. Translated, it gives CASSRAGGAAFF.

This chain uses TRBV23-1 with TRBJ2-5; D unclear. TRBV23-1 is flagged as an ORF with uncertain function. The CDR3 has 12 residues. Between the trimmed V and J ends, which lost 7 bases and 6 bases, there was a span of 12 bases. In DNA form, the CDR3 reads TGCGCCAGCACCCCATGGGGAAAGACCCAGTACTTC. Translated: CASTPWGKTQYF.

DNA of the CDR3: TGTGCCAGCAGCCCTCAGGGGGCGTCCTCTGAAGCTTTCTTT. It encodes CASSPQGASSEAFF. The V gene is TRBV7-2, the J gene TRBJ1-1, with 8 bases identical to TRBD1. Germline lookup yields CDR1 SGHTA and CDR2 FQGNSA. The CDR3 covers 14 residues. V lost 5 bases, J lost 6 bases, and 8 bases stayed unmatched.

The V gene is TRBV5-1, the J gene TRBJ1-2; D gene uncertain. Germline-derived CDR1 and CDR2 are SGHRS and YFSETQ. This CDR3 is 14 amino acids long. V was clipped by 4 bases and J by 7 bases, with 17 bases between them. In DNA form, the CDR3 reads TGCGCCAGCAGCCCGGCCCCCGGAGAAAGTGGCTACACCTTC. It specifies CASSPAPGESGYTF. The whole variable domain, filled in from reference TRBV5-1 and TRBJ1-2, reads KAGVTQTPRYLIKTRGQQVTLSCSPISGHRSVSWYQQTPGQGLQFLFEYFSETQRNKGNFPGRFSGRQFSNSRSEMNVSTLELGDSALYLCASSPAPGESGYTFGSGTRLTVV.

This chain connects TRBV5-1 to TRBJ1-2; D remains ambiguous. Trimming took 4 bases from V and 0 from J, leaving 4 bases between them. Germline values: CDR1 SGHRS, CDR2 YFSETQ. The CDR3 sequence is 12 residues long. The CDR3 spells CASSVANYGYTF. The CDR3, as DNA: TGCGCCAGCAGCGTTGCTAACTATGGCTACACCTTC.